Shown below are 24 T cell receptor beta chains from a single sample sequenced in a study of vaccination effects on CD4 cells after COVID-19. No cognate antigen is known for these TCRs. Following a roughly 9-day culture, CD4+ T cells were purified. Vaccination of participants consisted of two doses of either the BNT162b2 or mRNA-1273 vaccine. Sequencing was performed with immunoSEQ multiplex PCR; in TCRdb, only in-frame clones are kept and a portion is missing. In the table there are fewer than 60,000 clones, 78% of which are singletons. The sequencing here drew on CD4+ T cells from PBMCs cultured without peptide, taken after COVID-19 vaccination. The receptors derive from a human donor who received a COVID-19 vaccine.

The V gene is TRBV29-1, the J gene TRBJ1-2, with D unresolved. With 7 bases removed from V and 4 bases from J, the gap between germline ends came to 13 bases. The CDR3 contains 12 residues. Germline V CDR1 and CDR2: SQVTM, ANQGSEA. CDR3 loop: CSGGERVYGYTF. CDR3 nucleotides: TGCAGCGGGGGAGAGAGGGTCTATGGCTACACCTTC.

The chain combines TRBV7-2 with TRBJ2-3; 9 bases are shared with TRBD2. The CDR3 length is 15 residues. Germline assignment: CDR1 SGHTA and CDR2 FQGNSA. The junction had 4 bases not matched to a gene; V was cut back by 4 bases and J by 2 bases. The CDR3, as DNA: TGTGCCAGCAGCTCGGGACTAGCCCACACAGATACGCAGTATTTT. Its protein product is CASSSGLAHTDTQYF.

The chain combines TRBV7-8 with TRBJ1-1; D may be TRBD1 (5 bases). V was cut by 5 bases and J by 4 bases, with 14 bases left in between. CDR3 length equals 14 residues. In germline, CDR1 is SGHVS, CDR2 FQNEAQ. The CDR3 DNA is TGTGCCAGCAGCCCCTCGGGGGGTGGCACTGAAGCTTTCTTT. Translated, it gives CASSPSGGGTEAFF.

The chain recombines TRBV7-2 with TRBJ1-2; 10 nucleotides agree with TRBD1. The CDR3 spans 15 residues. Unmatched junction bases numbered 11, after V lost 5 bases and J lost 8 bases. Germline V gene sequence: CDR1 SGHTA, CDR2 FQGNSA. The CDR3 sequence is CASSLATGGAFGYTF. As DNA, the CDR3 is TGTGCCAGCAGCCTCGCGACAGGGGGCGCGTTCGGCTACACCTTC.

This clone was counted a few times. The J gene is TRBJ1-3, the V gene TRBV10-3, with TRBD1 matching over 7 bases. Germline V gene data show CDR1 as ENHRY and CDR2 as SYGVKD. V lost 10 bases to trimming and J lost 0 bases; unmatched junction nucleotides: 18. This CDR3 has 18 amino acids. The CDR3 sequence: CATGRDSSFVGSGNTIYF. CDR3 coding DNA: TGTGCCACCGGCCGGGACAGCTCCTTCGTTGGCTCTGGAAACACCATATATTTT.

The chain's CDR3 is CASSLLGRFYEQYF. CDR3 in DNA: TGTGCCAGCAGCTTATTAGGGCGTTTCTACGAGCAGTACTTC. The chain has TRBV7-9 and TRBJ2-7, with unresolved D. Germline CDR1 reads SEHNR; CDR2 reads FQNEAQ (reference sequence). The V gene lost 2 bases and the J gene lost 3 bases, with 11 bases spanning the gap. The CDR3 loop spans 14 amino acids.

The rearrangement links TRBV5-6 to TRBJ1-2, with TRBD1 matching over 7 bases. V shed 4 bases and J 8 bases; nucleotides not matched to a gene: 11. The V gene's germline CDR1 is SGHDT and CDR2 YYEEEE. The CDR3 contains 14 residues. The CDR3, as DNA: TGTGCCAGCAGCCCTTATGGAGGGGGCGAGGGCTACACCTTC. Translated, it gives CASSPYGGGEGYTF.

This clone has more than one count but fewer than ten. This chain joins TRBV4-2 and TRBJ1-1; TRBD1 matches at 7 bases. The CDR3 spans 12 residues. The trim removed 0 bases at V and 8 bases at J, leaving 0 bases unmatched. CDR1 and CDR2 from the germline V gene are LGHNA and YNFKEQ. Here the CDR3 DNA reads TGTGCCAGCAGCCAAGAGACAGGGGAAGCTTTCTTT. Its translation is CASSQETGEAFF.

V is TRBV6-1 and J is TRBJ1-1; unclear D gene. Germline V CDR1 and CDR2: MNHNS, SASEGT. V shed 2 bases and J shed 0 bases, with 7 bases lying between them. This CDR3 is 14 amino acids long. The CDR3 loop reads CASSERALNTEAFF. The CDR3 DNA sequence: TGTGCCAGCAGTGAACGGGCCCTGAACACTGAAGCTTTCTTT.

The genes are TRBV7-3 and TRBJ2-3, with 8 bases lining up with TRBD2. V shed 2 bases and J 8 bases; nucleotides not matched to a gene: 15. The CDR3 has 17 amino acids. Germline V lookup: CDR1 SGHTA, CDR2 FQGTGA. The CDR3 sequence is CASSLRGRGDPRGTQYF. For the CDR3, the DNA is TGTGCCAGCAGCTTACGTGGGCGGGGGGACCCAAGGGGTACGCAGTATTTT.

This clone was observed a few times. The chain employs TRBV29-1 and TRBJ1-3; D ambiguous. The germline V gene has CDR1 SQVTM and CDR2 ANQGSEA. This CDR3 has 11 residues. The V end was cut by 7 bases, the J end by 0 bases, with 4 bases between. CDR3 in amino acids: CSGNSGNTIYF. CDR3 coding DNA: TGCAGCGGGAACTCTGGAAACACCATATATTTT.

This clone was detected once. This rearrangement joins TRBV5-4 to TRBJ2-1, with no clear D. Trimming removed 0 bases from V and 0 bases from J, with 7 bases in between. Germline V lookup: CDR1 SGHNT, CDR2 YYREEE (reference sequence). The CDR3 runs to 15 residues. Here the CDR3 reads CASSLGQNSYNEQFF. DNA of the CDR3: TGTGCCAGCAGCTTGGGCCAGAACTCCTACAATGAGCAGTTCTTC.

This clone has more than one count but fewer than ten. The CDR3 DNA is TGTGCCAGCAGCCTCCTGGGGGACACCATATATTTT. It yields the protein CASSLLGDTIYF. The chain is built from TRBV3-1 (or the pseudogene TRBV3-2) and TRBJ1-3, with D possibly being TRBD1 (5 bases). Germline V CDR1 and CDR2: LGHDT, YNNKEL (reference sequence). CDR3 length: 12 residues. Trimming left V 4 bases short and J 8 bases short, with 9 bases between.

In this sample, this clone turned up once. V is TRBV10-3 and J is TRBJ2-2; D is possibly TRBD2 (5 bases). The CDR3 contains 13 residues. Germline V gene sequence: CDR1 ENHRY, CDR2 SYGVKD. Trimming pared 7 bases from V and 4 bases from J, leaving 10 bases between. This chain's CDR3 is CAIKRRGTGELFF. Written as DNA, the CDR3 is TGTGCCATCAAACGACGGGGCACCGGGGAGCTGTTTTTT.

The CDR3 nucleotides are TGTGCCAGCACGACAGGGACTAATGAAAAACTGTTTTTT. Its protein product is CASTTGTNEKLFF. The chain carries TRBV28 and TRBJ1-4, with 7 positions matching TRBD1. The CDR3 totals 13 residues. Germline-derived CDR1 and CDR2 are MDHEN and SYDVKM. V trimming: 7 bases; J trimming: 2 bases; junction bases outside the gene matches: 1.

A single count supports this clone. This chain joins TRBV3-1 (or the pseudogene TRBV3-2) and TRBJ2-1, with 8 nucleotides matching TRBD2. Trimming removed 0 bases from V and 9 bases from J; junction bases left unmatched: 4. This CDR3 has 14 amino acids. From germline, CDR1 is LGHDT and CDR2 YNNKEL (reference sequence). DNA of the CDR3: TGTGCCAGCAGCCAAGATCCGGGGGGGGGTGAGCAGTTCTTC. Amino acids: CASSQDPGGGEQFF.

The chain combines TRBV28 with TRBJ2-6, with D perhaps TRBD1 or TRBD2 (6 bases each). Germline V gives CDR1 MDHEN, CDR2 SYDVKM. Between the trimmed V and J ends, which lost 3 bases and 0 bases, there was a span of 15 bases. The CDR3 is made up of 18 amino acids. The CDR3 here is CASSFLWGASSGANVLTF. CDR3 nucleotide sequence: TGTGCCAGCAGTTTCCTGTGGGGGGCTTCCTCTGGGGCCAACGTCCTGACTTTC. The complete variable domain, with remaining parts taken from reference TRBV28 and TRBJ2-6, reads DVKVTQSSRYLVKRTGEKVFLECVQDMDHENMFWYRQDPGLGLRLIYFSYDVKMKEKGDIPEGYSVSREKKERFSLILESASTNQTSMYLCASSFLWGASSGANVLTFGAGSRLTVL.

The chain combines TRBV7-6 with TRBJ2-5, with 7 bases aligning to TRBD2. V shed 0 bases and J 2 bases; nucleotides not matched to a gene: 3. Germline V gene sequence: CDR1 SGHVS, CDR2 FNYEAQ. The CDR3 contains 15 residues. For the CDR3, the DNA is TGTGCCAGCAGCTTAGCATGGCGGGGGCAAGAGACCCAGTACTTC. Its protein product is CASSLAWRGQETQYF.

This clone was seen only a few times. This sequence joins TRBV19 and TRBJ1-4; TRBD1 might be the D (6 bases). V lost 6 bases and J 5 bases, leaving 16 bases between the germline ends. CDR1 is LNHDA and CDR2 is SQIVND in the germline V gene (reference sequence). This CDR3 has 15 residues. CDR3 sequence (DNA): TGTGCCAGTAGCACCTTCAGGGACAAAAATGAAAAACTGTTTTTT. Its protein is CASSTFRDKNEKLFF.

The chain is built from TRBV6-5 and TRBJ1-2; possible D gene TRBD1, 5 bases. CDR1 is MNHEY and CDR2 is SVGAGI in the germline V gene. The V and J ends lost 5 bases and 4 bases respectively, with 11 bases between them. This CDR3 spans 13 amino acids. Here the CDR3 reads CASSRTGFYGYTF. The CDR3 region has the DNA TGTGCCAGCAGTCGTACAGGCTTCTATGGCTACACCTTC.

The rearrangement uses TRBV4-2 and TRBJ2-1, with 9 bases fitting TRBD2. V was pared by 1 base and J by 1 base, with 2 bases of the junction left unmatched. The germline V gene has CDR1 LGHNA and CDR2 YNFKEQ. This CDR3 region has 16 residues. CDR3 sequence reads: CASSQATSGSYNEQFF. CDR3 in DNA: TGTGCCAGCAGCCAAGCGACTAGCGGATCCTACAATGAGCAGTTCTTC.

The V call is TRBV5-8, the J call TRBJ2-1; the D gene is possibly TRBD2 (5 bases). The CDR3 has 14 residues. Germline CDR1 reads SGHTS; CDR2 reads YDEGEE. Deletions cut 5 bases from V and 10 bases from J, with 19 bases between. CDR3 residues: CASRIGRGRLEQFF. The CDR3 DNA is TGTGCCAGCAGGATCGGGCGAGGGCGGTTGGAGCAGTTCTTC. Filled out from reference TRBV5-8 and TRBJ2-1, the complete variable domain reads EAGVTQSPTHLIKTRGQQATLRCSPISGHTSVYWYQQALGLGLQFLLWYDEGEERNRGNFPPRFSGRQFPNYSSELNVNALELEDSALYLCASRIGRGRLEQFFGPGTRLTVL.

This chain links TRBV18 with TRBJ1-4; weak D call: TRBD1 (5 bases). CDR1 is KGHSH, CDR2 LQKENI, per germline. V lost 0 bases and J lost 7, with 15 bases in between. This CDR3 region has 16 residues. As DNA, the CDR3 is TGTGCCAGCTCACCACCAGGGACTCCCCAGGGTGAAAAACTGTTTTTT. Translating gives CASSPPGTPQGEKLFF.

V and J are TRBV30 and TRBJ1-1, with D perhaps TRBD1 (6 bases). V lost 0 bases, J lost 2 bases, and 13 bases lay in between. The germline gives CDR1 GTSNPN, CDR2 SVGIG (reference sequence). The CDR3 has 15 amino acids. The CDR3 reads CAWSVLLGQNTEAFF. CDR3 DNA: TGTGCCTGGAGTGTACTATTGGGACAAAACACTGAAGCTTTCTTT.